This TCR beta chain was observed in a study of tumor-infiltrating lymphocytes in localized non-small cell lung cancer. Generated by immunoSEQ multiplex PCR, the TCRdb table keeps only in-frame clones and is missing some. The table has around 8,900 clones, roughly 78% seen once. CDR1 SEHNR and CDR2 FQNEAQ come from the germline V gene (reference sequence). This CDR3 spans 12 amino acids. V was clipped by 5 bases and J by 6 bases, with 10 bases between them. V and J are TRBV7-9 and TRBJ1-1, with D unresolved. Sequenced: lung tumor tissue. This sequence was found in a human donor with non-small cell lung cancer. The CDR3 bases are TGTGCCAGCAGCCTTTTGGTTGCTGAAGCTTTCTTT. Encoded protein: CASSLLVAEAFF.